One sample yielded the 22 T cell receptor beta chains listed below, sequenced in a study of CD8+ T cells in alopecia areata. Treatment here: oral pan-JAK inhibitor, 5-10 mg twice daily. In each case, RNA was isolated and then reverse transcribed into cDNA as the sequencing template. Here immunoSEQ multiplex PCR was the method, and the copy in TCRdb shows in-frame clones only, minus some. This sample has 200,000 to 250,000 clones; 43% occur once, and the top ten carry around 2.8%. Sequencing used CD4+ T cells sorted from blood, obtained around week 36, from a patient treated with tofacitinib. The receptors here all came from a human donor with alopecia areata.

The sample holds a few counts of this clone. This chain links TRBV5-1 with TRBJ2-7; D not certain. This CDR3 spans 13 amino acids. Germline CDR1 SGHRS, CDR2 YFSETQ. V lost 1 base, J lost 0 bases, and 5 bases lay in between. The CDR3 region is CASSLMVSYEQYF. Here the CDR3 DNA reads TGCGCCAGCAGCTTGATGGTCTCCTACGAGCAGTACTTC.

The chain is built from TRBV6-6 and TRBJ2-5; perhaps TRBD1 as D (5 bases). V was clipped by 2 bases and J by 2 bases, with 12 bases between them. The germline V gene has CDR1 MNHNY and CDR2 SVGAGI (reference sequence). This CDR3 region has 15 residues. DNA for the CDR3: TGTGCCAGCAGTTACCGGGCAGGGCGGCAAGAGACCCAGTACTTC. It translates to CASSYRAGRQETQYF.

Details on this clone: Its ends do not fully match the called genes, so a read error is possible. The rearrangement links TRBV10-3 to TRBJ1-5; D is unclear. Germline V lookup: CDR1 ENHRY, CDR2 SYGVKD. This CDR3 region has 12 residues. The DNA for the CDR3 is TGTGCCATCAGCGAGTCGCGTCAGCCCCAGCATTTT. Amino acid sequence: CAISESRQPQHF.

V gene TRBV30 combines with J gene TRBJ1-2, with no clear D. V lost 3 bases and J lost 3, with 11 bases in between. The V gene's germline CDR1 is GTSNPN and CDR2 SVGIG (reference sequence). There are 13 residues in the CDR3. The CDR3 bases are TGTGCCTGGAGGGACCCATGGGACTATGGCTACACCTTC. This translates into CAWRDPWDYGYTF.

The V gene is TRBV30, the J gene TRBJ2-7; a weak D match, TRBD2 (5 bases). The germline gives CDR1 GTSNPN, CDR2 SVGIG (reference sequence). With 5 bases removed from V and 1 base from J, the gap between germline ends came to 39 bases. This CDR3 is 22 amino acids long. DNA of the CDR3: TGTGCCTGGGCTGGCAGAGCCACCCGAGGAGGTAGCGTAACCTGGGAATCCTACGAGCAGTACTTC. Residues: CAWAGRATRGGSVTWESYEQYF.

This chain links TRBV28 with TRBJ2-1; the D gene is possibly TRBD2 (6 bases). The V end was cut by 2 bases, the J end by 9 bases, with 26 bases between. This CDR3 has 18 amino acids. Germline CDR1 reads MDHEN; CDR2 reads SYDVKM. The CDR3 is CASSLEGLARNGWGEQFF. The CDR3 DNA follows: TGTGCCAGCAGTTTAGAGGGGCTAGCGAGAAATGGGTGGGGTGAGCAGTTCTTC.

This chain connects TRBV6-5 to TRBJ2-1; D perhaps matches TRBD1 (6 bases). Looked up from germline, CDR1 is MNHEY and CDR2 is SVGAGI. The CDR3 is 15 amino acids. V was clipped by 4 bases and J by 7 bases, with 17 bases between them. CDR3 nucleotide sequence: TGTGCCAGCAGTTTCAACTTCAGGGGTGGTAATGAGCAGTTCTTC. As protein: CASSFNFRGGNEQFF.

V gene TRBV6-1 combines with J gene TRBJ2-2, with 11 bases that match TRBD1. V dropped 4 bases and J dropped 10; count of bases not matched to a gene: 8. CDR1 and CDR2 from the germline V gene are MNHNS and SASEGT. The CDR3 sequence is 15 residues long. The CDR3 DNA reads TGTGCCAGCAGTGGAAGGGACAGGGGGACTGTGGAGCTGTTTTTT. It codes for CASSGRDRGTVELFF.

The chain combines TRBV7-9 with TRBJ1-2, with TRBD1 matching 8 bases. The CDR3 spans 14 residues. J lost 5 bases, V lost 1 base, and 3 bases had no gene match. Per germline, CDR1 SEHNR and CDR2 FQNEAQ (reference sequence). CDR3 in amino acids: CASSLGQGQYGYTF. The CDR3 DNA is TGTGCCAGCAGCTTAGGACAGGGGCAGTATGGCTACACCTTC.

This sequence joins TRBV5-6 and TRBJ2-1, with 9 bases aligning to TRBD2. The CDR3 consists of 16 residues. Trimming cost V 2 bases and J 7 bases; bases outside gene matches: 10. The germline V gene has CDR1 SGHDT and CDR2 YYEEEE. The CDR3 spells CASSFPSAGGQNEQFF. As DNA, the CDR3 is TGTGCCAGCAGCTTCCCGTCGGCGGGAGGGCAGAATGAGCAGTTCTTC. Variable domain in full (rest from reference TRBV5-6 and TRBJ2-1): DAGVTQSPTHLIKTRGQQVTLRCSPKSGHDTVSWYQQALGQGPQFIFQYYEEEERQRGNFPDRFSGHQFPNYSSELNVNALLLGDSALYLCASSFPSAGGQNEQFFGPGTRLTVL.

This clone was observed a few times. This chain uses TRBV28 with TRBJ2-7; 7 bases are shared with TRBD1. The J segment lost 4 bases and the V segment lost 8 bases, leaving 11 bases of the junction unmatched. The CDR3 is 14 amino acids. In germline, CDR1 is MDHEN, CDR2 SYDVKM. The CDR3 DNA reads as TGTGCCAGCCGGCCAGGGGGTCCCTCTTACGAGCAGTACTTC. It codes for CASRPGGPSYEQYF.

V is TRBV15 and J is TRBJ1-3, with 8 bases aligning to TRBD1. V trimming: 4 bases; J trimming: 4 bases; junction bases outside the gene matches: 6. CDR1 and CDR2 (germline): LNHNV, YYDKDF (reference sequence). The CDR3 contains 15 residues. The CDR3 loop is CATSTDRAGGNTIYF. The CDR3 DNA follows: TGTGCCACCAGCACGGACAGGGCCGGGGGAAACACCATATATTTT.

J is TRBJ1-4 and V is TRBV7-2; no clear D gene. The V end lost 3 bases, the J end lost 1 base, and 6 bases lay between the germline ends. Per the germline V gene, CDR1 is SGHTA and CDR2 is FQGNSA. The CDR3 loop spans 14 amino acids. This chain's CDR3 is CASSFGGTNEKLFF. CDR3 bases: TGTGCCAGCAGCTTTGGTGGAACTAATGAAAAACTGTTTTTT. The full variable domain, with the rest looked up from reference TRBV7-2 and TRBJ1-4, is GAGVSQSPSNKVTEKGKDVELRCDPISGHTALYWYRQSLGQGLEFLIYFQGNSAPDKSGLPSDRFSAERTGGSVSTLTIQRTQQEDSAVYLCASSFGGTNEKLFFGSGTQLSVL.

The rearrangement links TRBV28 to TRBJ2-7, with D tentatively TRBD1 (6 bases). CDR3 length: 13 residues. Germline values: CDR1 MDHEN, CDR2 SYDVKM. V was shortened by 6 bases and J by 4 bases, with 13 bases between the two germline ends. DNA for the CDR3: TGTGCCAGCAGCCTACAGGGTTTTTACGAGCAGTACTTC. This codes for CASSLQGFYEQYF.

V is TRBV29-1 and J is TRBJ2-3; D might be TRBD2 (5 bases). V lost 4 bases, J lost 6 bases, and 8 bases lay in between. The CDR3 covers 11 residues. Germline V gene data show CDR1 as SQVTM and CDR2 as ANQGSEA. The CDR3 loop is CSVAGGDTQYF. CDR3 DNA: TGCAGCGTTGCGGGCGGGGATACGCAGTATTTT.

This clone was seen a few times. V usage is TRBV15 and J usage is TRBJ1-5; D is ambiguous. The germline V gene has CDR1 LNHNV and CDR2 YYDKDF (reference sequence). Trimming cost V 2 bases and J 9 bases, with 8 bases left between them. The CDR3 loop spans 12 amino acids. CDR3 nucleotides: TGTGCCACCAGCAGACCTCCCTGGCCCCAGCATTTT. Its protein is CATSRPPWPQHF.

The CDR3 sequence: CASSDLTGGRSSYNEQFF. DNA for the CDR3: TGCGCCAGCAGTGATCTGACGGGAGGGCGAAGCTCCTACAATGAGCAGTTCTTC. The chain combines TRBV10-1 with TRBJ2-1; TRBD2 aligns across 8 bases. The V gene's germline CDR1 is WNHNN and CDR2 SYGVQD (reference sequence). The ends lost 3 bases at V and 0 bases at J; junction bases unmatched: 10. The CDR3 is 18 residues long.

This chain connects TRBV29-1 to TRBJ2-5, with D tentatively TRBD2 (6 bases). Trimming took 5 bases from V and 1 from J, leaving 20 bases between them. The CDR3 totals 16 residues. CDR1 is SQVTM, CDR2 ANQGSEA, per germline. The CDR3 reads CSVQGGPDRSQETQYF. For the CDR3, the DNA is TGCAGCGTTCAGGGAGGACCCGACAGAAGCCAAGAGACCCAGTACTTC. Filled out from reference TRBV29-1 and TRBJ2-5, the complete variable domain reads SAVISQKPSRDICQRGTSLTIQCQVDSQVTMMFWYRQQPGQSLTLIATANQGSEATYESGFVIDKFPISRPNLTFSTLTVSNMSPEDSSIYLCSVQGGPDRSQETQYFGPGTRLLVL.

In this sample, this clone turned up a few times. The CDR3 sequence: CSAFGGGATPYEQYF. CDR3 nucleotide sequence: TGCAGCGCCTTCGGCGGGGGCGCGACACCCTACGAGCAGTACTTC. J is TRBJ2-7 and V is TRBV29-1, with D tentatively TRBD2 (7 bases). Per germline, CDR1 SQVTM and CDR2 ANQGSEA. V was cut by 7 bases and J by 2 bases, with 21 bases left in between. The CDR3 totals 15 residues.

This clone was recorded a few times. V is TRBV7-2 and J is TRBJ2-3; D remains unclear. This CDR3 has 15 amino acids. Germline-derived CDR1 and CDR2 are SGHTA and FQGNSA. Trimming pared 1 base from V and 4 bases from J, leaving 12 bases between. The DNA for the CDR3 is TGTGCCAGCAGCTTAGTACATGGCAGAGCAGATACGCAGTATTTT. It is translated as CASSLVHGRADTQYF.

The chain carries TRBV9 and TRBJ2-7; 8 bases line up with TRBD1. J was trimmed by 7 bases and V by 4 bases; bases with no gene match: 7. This CDR3 contains 13 residues. Germline V gene data show CDR1 as SGDLS and CDR2 as YYNGEE. The CDR3 DNA reads as TGTGCCAGCAGCCCCAGGGGGCCCAGGGAGCAGTACTTC. Translated: CASSPRGPREQYF. Together with reference TRBV9 and TRBJ2-7, the CDR3 gives the full variable domain: DSGVTQTPKHLITATGQRVTLRCSPRSGDLSVYWYQQSLDQGLQFLIQYYNGEERAKGNILERFSAQQFPDLHSELNLSSLELGDSALYFCASSPRGPREQYFGPGTRLTVT.

The chain joins TRBV30 to TRBJ1-2, with 9 bases identical to TRBD1. CDR1 and CDR2 from the germline V gene are GTSNPN and SVGIG (reference sequence). V lost 3 bases and J lost 8; bases outside the gene matches: 13. The CDR3 runs to 15 residues. The CDR3, as DNA: TGTGCCTGGAGGGGAGTGTGGACAGGGGATCAAGGCTACACCTTC. Its translation is CAWRGVWTGDQGYTF.